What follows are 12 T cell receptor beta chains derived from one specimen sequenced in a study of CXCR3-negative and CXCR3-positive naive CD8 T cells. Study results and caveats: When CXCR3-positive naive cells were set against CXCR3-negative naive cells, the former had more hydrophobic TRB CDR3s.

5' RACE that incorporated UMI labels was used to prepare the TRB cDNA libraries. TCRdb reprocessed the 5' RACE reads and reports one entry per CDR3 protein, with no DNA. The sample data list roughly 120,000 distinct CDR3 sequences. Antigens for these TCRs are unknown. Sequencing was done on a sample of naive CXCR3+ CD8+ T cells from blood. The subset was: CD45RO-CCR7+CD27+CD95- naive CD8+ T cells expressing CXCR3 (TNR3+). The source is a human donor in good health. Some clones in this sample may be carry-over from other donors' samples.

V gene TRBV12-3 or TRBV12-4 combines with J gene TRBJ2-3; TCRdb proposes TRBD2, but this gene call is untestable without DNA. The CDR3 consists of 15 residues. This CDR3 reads CASSLVQRGTDTQYF.

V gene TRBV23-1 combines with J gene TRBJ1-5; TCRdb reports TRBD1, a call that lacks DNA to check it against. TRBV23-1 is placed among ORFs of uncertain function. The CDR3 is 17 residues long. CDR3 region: CASSQWWARDRGQPQHF.

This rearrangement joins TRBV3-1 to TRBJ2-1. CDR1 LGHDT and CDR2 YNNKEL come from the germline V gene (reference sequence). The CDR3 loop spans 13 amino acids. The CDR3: CASSQVLVDEQFF.

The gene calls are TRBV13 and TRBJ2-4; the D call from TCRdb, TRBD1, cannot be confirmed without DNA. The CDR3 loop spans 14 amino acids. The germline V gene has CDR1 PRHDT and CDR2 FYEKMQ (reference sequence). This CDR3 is CASSPDKGENIQYF.

CDR3 protein: CSARDAGDQETQYF. The J gene is TRBJ2-5, the V gene TRBV20-1; TCRdb selects TRBD1, and the lack of DNA leaves this call unchecked. The CDR3 has 14 amino acids. CDR1 and CDR2 (germline): DFQATT, SNEGSKA (reference sequence).

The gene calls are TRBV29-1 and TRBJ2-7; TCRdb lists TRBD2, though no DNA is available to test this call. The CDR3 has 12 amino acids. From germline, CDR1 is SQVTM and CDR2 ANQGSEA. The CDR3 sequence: CSVGGQREGQYF.

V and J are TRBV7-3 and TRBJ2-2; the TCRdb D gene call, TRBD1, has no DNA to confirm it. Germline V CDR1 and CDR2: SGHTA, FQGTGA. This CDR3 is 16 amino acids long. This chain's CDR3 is CASSRWDRGNTGELFF.

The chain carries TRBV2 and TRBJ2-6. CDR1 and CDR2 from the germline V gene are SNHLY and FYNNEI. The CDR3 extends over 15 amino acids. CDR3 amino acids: CASFPQGFGANVLTF. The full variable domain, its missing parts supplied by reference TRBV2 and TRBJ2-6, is EPEVTQTPSHQVTQMGQEVILRCVPISNHLYFYWYRQILGQKVEFLVSFYNNEISEKSEIFDDQFSVERPDGSNFTLKIRSTKLEDSAMYFCASFPQGFGANVLTFGAGSRLTVL.

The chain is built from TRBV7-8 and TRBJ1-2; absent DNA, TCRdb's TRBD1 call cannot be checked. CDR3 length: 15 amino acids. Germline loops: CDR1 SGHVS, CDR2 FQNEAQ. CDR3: CASSLTTGADYGYTF.

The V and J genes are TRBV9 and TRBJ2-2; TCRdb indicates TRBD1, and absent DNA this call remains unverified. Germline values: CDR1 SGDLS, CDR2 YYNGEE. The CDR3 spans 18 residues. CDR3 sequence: CASSVARGGQENTGELFF.

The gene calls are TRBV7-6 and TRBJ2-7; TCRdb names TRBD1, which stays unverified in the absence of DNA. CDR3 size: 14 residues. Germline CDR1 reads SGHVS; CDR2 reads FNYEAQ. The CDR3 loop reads CASSLGTGLHEQYF. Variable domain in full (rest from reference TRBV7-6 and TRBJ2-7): GAGVSQSPRYKVTKRGQDVALRCDPISGHVSLYWYRQALGQGPEFLTYFNYEAQQDKSGLPNDRFSAERPEGSISTLTIQRTEQRDSAMYRCASSLGTGLHEQYFGPGTRLTVT.

The CDR3 loop reads CSARESPPAEQYF. The chain couples TRBV20-1 to TRBJ2-7. CDR1 and CDR2 from the germline V gene are DFQATT and SNEGSKA (reference sequence). CDR3 length: 13 residues.